This TCR beta chain was recorded in a study of cytomegalovirus exposure and HLA in healthy donors. The V end lost 3 bases, the J end lost 0 bases, and 9 bases lay between the germline ends. The CDR3 extends over 14 amino acids. CDR1 and CDR2 (germline): GTSNPN, SVGIG (reference sequence). Of note for this clone: Its cognate antigen is unknown.

Study observations and caveats: The authors judged a highly shared variant cluster likely a sequencing artifact. Researchers had no immune exposure information except CMV serostatus available. Some segments of the V type, notably TRBV6-2 and TRBV6-3, were excluded as indistinguishable.

The PCR made use of 60 Vbeta and 13 Jbeta primers. Assay used: immunoSEQ multiplex PCR; TCRdb lists only in-frame clones, some missing. The sample lists around 74,000 clones, 78% occurring once. This receptor was obtained from a man in his forties or fifties in good health and CMV-seronegative. Sequencing input: PBMCs. The chain employs TRBV30 and TRBJ1-5; TRBD1 is a possible D gene (5 bases). The CDR3 sequence is CAWRGRDSNQPQHF. The CDR3 region has the DNA TGTGCCTGGAGGGGGCGAGATAGCAATCAGCCCCAGCATTTT.